The rows below give T cell receptor beta chains drawn from one sample of a study of blood T cells in healthy people across ages. MiXCR, run by TCRdb on the 5' RACE reads, gives a single entry per CDR3 protein. The sample lists approximately 790,000 distinct CDR3 sequences; approximately 67% were seen once. The sequencing sample was made of blood. These receptors were obtained from a man aged 25-40 years in good health. CDR3s include the opening cysteine and the closing phenylalanine or tryptophan. Fields, in order: clone size, D gene, J gene, V gene, CDR3 DNA, CDR3 protein. D genes are given only for firm matches. Clone size is given for some rows only: seen once, a few or many times, or a class if the clone is expanded.

>NA|NA|TRBJ2-3|TRBV9
TGTGCCAGCAGCGAGGGACAACCCACTGGCACAGATACGCAGTATTTT
CASSEGQPTGTDTQYF
>NA|TRBD1|TRBJ2-7|TRBV10-3
TGTGCCATCAGTGAGTCGGGTACAGGGGGCTACGAGCAGTACTTC
CAISESGTGGYEQYF
>NA|TRBD2|TRBJ2-5|TRBV7-2
TGTGCCAGCAGCTTAATTAGCGGGGGGCCAGGAGAGACCCAGTACTTC
CASSLISGGPGETQYF
>once|NA|TRBJ1-2|TRBV4-2
TGTGCCAGCAGCCAAGAGTACACAAACCATCCCTATGGCTACACCTTC
CASSQEYTNHPYGYTF
>NA|TRBD1|TRBJ2-4|TRBV7-9
TGTGCCTGTAGCTTAGCCTCCCAGACAGGGAACATTCAGTACTTC
CACSLASQTGNIQYF
>NA|TRBD1|TRBJ2-3|TRBV20-1
TGCAGTGCTAGAATGACCGGGACAGGGGAAGGTGCAGATACGCAGTATTTT
CSARMTGTGEGADTQYF
>NA|NA|TRBJ1-5|TRBV10-3
TGTGCCATTCGCGAGGAGAGGGGTAATCAGCCCCAGCATTTT
CAIREERGNQPQHF
>once|TRBD2|TRBJ2-7|TRBV6-5
TGTGCCAGCAGTTACCCTACCGGCAGGTCCGCCGGGGGGTCCTCCTACGAGCAGTACTTC
CASSYPTGRSAGGSSYEQYF
>NA|TRBD2|TRBJ2-3|TRBV10-3
TGTGCCATCAAACGGGGGGGCGCCGACGCAGATACGCAGTATTTT
CAIKRGGADADTQYF
>few|NA|TRBJ1-6|TRBV7-2
TGTGCCAGCAGCTTTAGCGACTATAATTCACCCCTCCACTTT
CASSFSDYNSPLHF
>NA|NA|TRBJ1-5|TRBV30
TGTGCCTGGAGTTTAAGTTTGACTCAGCCCCAGCATTTT
CAWSLSLTQPQHF
>NA|NA|TRBJ2-4|TRBV29-1
TGCAGCGTTGTGTGGGGGAACATTCAGTACTTC
CSVVWGNIQYF
>NA|NA|TRBJ2-1|TRBV7-6
TGTGCCAGCAGCTTAGCGTACAGGGTCTACAATGAGCAGTTCTTC
CASSLAYRVYNEQFF
>NA|NA|TRBJ2-5|TRBV4-3
TGCGCCAGCAGCCAAGGTGCGGGGATGGTCCAAGAGACCCAGTACTTC
CASSQGAGMVQETQYF
>NA|NA|TRBJ1-6|TRBV9
TGTGCCAGCAGCCCCAGAGGACAACCGTATAATTCACCCCTCCACTTT
CASSPRGQPYNSPLHF
>few|TRBD1|TRBJ1-1|TRBV7-2
TGTGCCAGCAGCATCTCCGGGACAGCGAACACTGAAGCTTTCTTT
CASSISGTANTEAFF
>few|NA|TRBJ2-5|TRBV11-2
TGTGCCAGCAGCCGAAACCCGGGAGTACAAGAGACCCAGTACTTC
CASSRNPGVQETQYF
>NA|NA|TRBJ2-7|TRBV28
TGTGCCAGCAGCTTACCCCAATACGAGCAGTACTTC
CASSLPQYEQYF
>NA|NA|TRBJ1-5|TRBV15
TGTGCCACCAGCAGAGGGGGGGGCCGACAGCCCCAGCATTTT
CATSRGGGRQPQHF
>once|NA|TRBJ1-2|TRBV4-2
TGTGCCAGCAGCCAAGAGCCAGCAGAGTTATCTGGCTACACCTTC
CASSQEPAELSGYTF
>NA|TRBD2|TRBJ2-3|TRBV20-1
TGCAGTGCTAGAGATCGGCTAGCGGGGACAGATACGCAGTATTTT
CSARDRLAGTDTQYF
>NA|TRBD1|TRBJ2-7|TRBV5-1
TGCGCCAGCAGTTTGAGACAGGGGGCTTCCCACGAGCAGTACTTC
CASSLRQGASHEQYF
>NA|TRBD1|TRBJ1-2|TRBV20-1
TGCAGTGCTTCTCGGACAGGTGACATGTGGGGCTACACCTTC
CSASRTGDMWGYTF
>NA|TRBD1|TRBJ2-3|TRBV12-3/TRBV12-4
TGTGCCAGCAAAGGGACAGGGGGTACTACGGGTACGCAGTATTTT
CASKGTGGTTGTQYF
>NA|NA|TRBJ2-7|TRBV6-7
TGTGCCAGCACCCCGGGCACCTACTCCTACGAGCAGTACTTC
CASTPGTYSYEQYF
>few|NA|TRBJ1-1|TRBV27
TGTGCCAGCAGCTTAAGTCCCTACACTGAAGCTTTCTTT
CASSLSPYTEAFF
>NA|TRBD2|TRBJ2-1|TRBV4-1
TGCGCCAGCAAAGGCTGGACGGGGGGGCCGAGCAATGAGCAGTTCTTC
CASKGWTGGPSNEQFF
>NA|NA|TRBJ2-1|TRBV9
TGTGCCAACAGCCGGAACGTGCAAAATAGCAATGAGCAGTTCTTC
CANSRNVQNSNEQFF
>few|NA|TRBJ2-7|TRBV7-2
TGTGCCAGCAGCTCCAACGGTGGCGGAGCCTACGAGCAGTACTTC
CASSSNGGGAYEQYF
>NA|NA|TRBJ1-4|TRBV20-1
TGCAGTGCTCCTCGCCCGCGGGGTCGAATCGTTGCCCACCACTCGGCAACTAATGAAAAACTGTTTTTT
CSAPRPRGRIVAHHSATNEKLFF
>NA|NA|TRBJ2-7|TRBV4-3
TGCGCCAGCAGCCCCGAATTCGACTACGAGCAGTACTTC
CASSPEFDYEQYF
>NA|NA|TRBJ1-5|TRBV6-2/TRBV6-3
TGTGCCAGCAGTTACGGGAGGGAGAAGGATCAGCCCCAGCATTTT
CASSYGREKDQPQHF
>NA|NA|TRBJ1-2|TRBV20-1
TGCAGTGCTAGAGAAGACGTCTATGGCTACACCTTC
CSAREDVYGYTF
>few|NA|TRBJ1-5|TRBV6-2/TRBV6-3
TGTGCCAGCAGTGACTCTGGGGGCAATCAGCCCCAGCATTTT
CASSDSGGNQPQHF
>NA|NA|TRBJ2-3|TRBV24-1
TGTGCCCCCAGTGAGCCACCGGAGGATACGCAGTATTTT
CAPSEPPEDTQYF
>few|TRBD1|TRBJ1-2|TRBV9
TGTGCCAGCAGCGCACAGGGGGCGTATTATGGCTACACCTTC
CASSAQGAYYGYTF
>NA|NA|TRBJ1-2|TRBV27
TGTGCCAGCAGTTTATTCCCAGGGGCTAACTATGGCTACACCTTC
CASSLFPGANYGYTF
>NA|TRBD1|TRBJ2-1|TRBV5-1
TGCGCCAGCAGCTTGGATCGGGGACAGGGCGCGAATGAGCAGTTCTTC
CASSLDRGQGANEQFF
>NA|NA|TRBJ1-1|TRBV28
TGTGCCAGCAGCACCCTAGGGGGTGGCGGCGGAACTGAAGCTTTCTTT
CASSTLGGGGGTEAFF
>NA|NA|TRBJ2-7|TRBV4-3
TGCGCCAGCAGCCAAGAACCGGCCTCATACCTCGAGCAGTACTTC
CASSQEPASYLEQYF
>few|NA|TRBJ1-2|TRBV10-3
TGTGCCATCAGCACAACAGAGAACTATGGCTACACCTTC
CAISTTENYGYTF
>few|NA|TRBJ1-1|TRBV6-2/TRBV6-3
TGTGCCAGCAACAAGAAGGGGCCCGGGGGGAACACTGAAGCTTTCTTT
CASNKKGPGGNTEAFF
>NA|NA|TRBJ1-2|TRBV14
TGTGCCAGCAGCCTACTAGACATCTATGGCTACACCTTC
CASSLLDIYGYTF
>NA|NA|TRBJ2-5|TRBV11-2
TGTGCCAGCAGCCTCAGGATTAAAGAGACCCAGTACTTC
CASSLRIKETQYF
>NA|NA|TRBJ1-2|TRBV7-2
TGTGCCAGCAGCTTAGGGAATCTGGCAGGCTATGGCTACACCTTC
CASSLGNLAGYGYTF